This is a list of T cell receptor beta chains from one sample in a study of cytomegalovirus exposure and HLA in healthy donors. TCRdb's copy holds only in-frame clones and misses some; the assay was immunoSEQ multiplex PCR. Of 120,000 or so clones listed, over 65% were seen once; the top ten hold roughly 6%. The sequenced sample consisted of PBMCs. The receptors were gathered from a woman aged 40 to 49 in good health and CMV-seronegative. The CDR3 runs from the conserved cysteine through the conserved F or W. D genes are given only for firm matches. Clone size is stated in some rows and not others, as once, few, many or a class when expanded.

D: .; J: TRBJ1-5; V: TRBV7-9; length: 13; size: .; CDR3: CASSLGLTQPQHF
D: TRBD1; J: TRBJ2-7; V: TRBV29-1; length: 14; size: .; CDR3: CSALEGQGYYEQYF
D: TRBD1; J: TRBJ1-1; V: TRBV18; length: 15; size: .; CDR3: CASSSGQRVGTEAFF
D: .; J: TRBJ2-1; V: TRBV7-9; length: 12; size: .; CDR3: CSSSLEAGEQFF
D: .; J: TRBJ2-5; V: TRBV2; length: 15; size: .; CDR3: CASSRRLRGQETQYF
D: TRBD1; J: TRBJ1-1; V: TRBV2; length: 15; size: .; CDR3: CASTTGGLLGTEAFF
D: .; J: TRBJ2-5; V: TRBV28; length: 14; size: once; CDR3: CATTAGIGRETQYF
D: TRBD2; J: TRBJ2-5; V: TRBV4-1; length: 16; size: .; CDR3: CASSRGASGSAETQYF
D: .; J: TRBJ2-5; V: TRBV25-1; length: 14; size: once; CDR3: CASSEIGGQETQYF
D: .; J: TRBJ2-1; V: TRBV7-9; length: 12; size: .; CDR3: CASSLYQNEQFF
D: TRBD2; J: TRBJ2-1; V: TRBV28; length: 15; size: .; CDR3: CASSQGLAPYNEQFF
D: .; J: TRBJ2-7; V: TRBV7-9; length: 14; size: .; CDR3: CASSLAGGPYEQYF
D: TRBD2; J: TRBJ2-3; V: TRBV15; length: 16; size: .; CDR3: CATSGGFGTRTDTQYF
D: TRBD2; J: TRBJ2-5; V: TRBV5-1; length: 16; size: .; CDR3: CASSLSGAGPPETQYF
D: .; J: TRBJ1-1; V: TRBV6-5; length: 14; size: few; CDR3: CASNLKGGNTEAFF
D: .; J: .; V: TRBV19; length: 15; size: few; CDR3: CASSIVPGVTYEQYF
D: .; J: TRBJ1-2; V: TRBV28; length: 12; size: .; CDR3: CASSRSSYGYTF
D: .; J: TRBJ2-7; V: TRBV28; length: 14; size: .; CDR3: CASSRGQEGYEQYF
D: TRBD1; J: TRBJ2-6; V: TRBV4-1; length: 19; size: .; CDR3: CASSQDARQGWSGANGLTF
D: TRBD1; J: TRBJ2-5; V: TRBV6-6; length: 14; size: .; CDR3: CASSHRGRQETQYF
D: .; J: TRBJ1-1; V: TRBV4-1; length: 15; size: .; CDR3: CASSHSQTGNTEAFF
D: TRBD1; J: TRBJ1-1; V: TRBV18; length: 15; size: .; CDR3: CASSRGQGKNTEAFF
D: TRBD1; J: TRBJ2-5; V: TRBV9; length: 13; size: .; CDR3: CASSRTGGKEQYF
D: TRBD2; J: TRBJ2-3; V: TRBV5-4; length: 15; size: .; CDR3: CASSLKREIPDTQYF
D: TRBD1; J: TRBJ2-3; V: TRBV4-1; length: 18; size: .; CDR3: CASSQLPLGRGTTDTQYF
D: .; J: TRBJ2-2; V: TRBV25-1; length: 14; size: few; CDR3: CASSETGNTGELFF
D: .; J: TRBJ1-4; V: TRBV29-1; length: 14; size: .; CDR3: CSVLDPPGNEKLFF